This TCR beta chain derives from a study of shared clonotypes between healthy human individuals (dated by TCRdb to between 2020 and 2021). A note on the overall study: A few men and two women, aged 18 to 49 years, made up the cohort. For each donor, three plates each were used for CD4 naive and CD4 memory, two plates were used for CD8 naive, and one plate was used for CD8 memory. To estimate repertoire size and how much clonotypes are shared between individuals, the study performed deep sequencing of blood TCR repertoires from a handful of healthy adults. Libraries were prepared and TCR repertoires were sequenced by different laboratories using diverse techniques, in order to increase sequencing depth and limit assay-specific biases. Leukapheresis yielded between about 0.8 and 8.9 billion PBMCs per donor. The paper as a whole reports these results and caveats: Pairwise subsampling led to the expectation that sequencing depth would affect the degree of clonotype sharing among donors. When a few donors were compared, the shared fraction of clonotypes was approximately 5% for naive CD4, less than 4% for naive CD8, more than 2% for memory CD4, and under 0.5% for memory CD8. Sampling was restricted to blood, and TCR repertoires in tissue are likely to differ from TCR repertoires in blood. Rarefaction of sorted-subset datasets indicated incomplete sequencing despite the large sequencing depth. Naive subsets generally had larger estimated clonotype richness than memory subsets. Compared with non-shared clonotypes, the clonotypes found in all four sorted-subset donors had higher generation probabilities. Because the study included a small number of donors, the genetic and exposure-history diversity represented was limited.

Using the deep immunoSEQ assay, TCR CDR3 regions were amplified from genomic DNA by multiplex PCR. Genomic DNA extracted from each cell subset was distributed evenly over all wells of several immunoSEQ 96-well plates, and each plate served as one replicate. For sorted subsets, 150 to 250 ng genomic DNA, equal to tens of thousands of T cell genomes, was loaded into each replicate PCR. The purified libraries were quantified using a Qubit 3.0 fluorometer, sized with a Bioanalyzer 2100, and then quantified again using the KAPA Library Quantification kit. A separate single-read 150-cycle Illumina NextSeq 550 flow cell was used to sequence each immunoSEQ 96-well plate. In the original analysis: The immunoSEQ output contained only junctional sequences without quality scores, so filtering could not match that applied to full-length reads. To assign V/J genes and CDR3, sequences were annotated using PyIR, a Python wrapper for IgBLAST v1.9, with IMGT germline references. Reads were removed for weak V/J assignments (E-value above 1e-6), missing CDR3, stop codons, out-of-frame junctions, or ambiguous translated residues. V3J clonotypes were defined as sequences sharing an identical inferred V gene, J gene, and CDR3 amino acid sequence. Percentage overlap between repertoires was calculated by dividing the number of shared unique clonotypes by the size of the smaller repertoire. Three approaches were used to assess repertoire richness: RTK rarefaction, the Chao1 estimator, and Recon v2.1 estimates of unobserved clonotypes. OLGA was used to compute generation probabilities for all TCRbeta clonotypes that the gDNA method yielded from four donors. Sourced from immuneACCESS, this table was stored by TCRdb with only in-frame sequences that have V and J called. A share of the clones is absent; for the studies checked, an unresolved V gene accounts for under half, and the remainder has no known explanation. V, J and clone size are those of that table, while D and trimming were read from the DNA. Across this sample there are millions of clones, with about 92% seen only once. The ten largest account for about 0.41% of the sample.

Trimmed from V: 7 bases; trimmed from J: 3 bases; junction bases lacking a gene match: 10. CDR1 is given as SQVTM and CDR2 as ANQGSEA, both from the germline V gene. Reading from cysteine to phenylalanine, the CDR3 counts 14 amino acids. Only CDR3 DNA remains: 42 bases, in frame from the first base. This clone was seen only once. This clone's antigen is unknown. It has no much larger one-base neighbor in the sample; base qualities were not kept. The donors were healthy, HIV-negative adults with no recently reported acute infections or vaccinations. Every donor was a Caucasian adult living in Nashville, Tennessee, USA. CD4+ T cells were enriched through magnetic negative selection, after which naive cells were positively selected on CD45RA and the remaining negative fraction served as the memory subset. After blood collection by leukapheresis, PBMCs were isolated using Ficoll-Histopaque density gradient centrifugation and then cryopreserved in the vapor phase of liquid nitrogen. Analytical flow cytometry was used to check the purity and quantity of each magnetically sorted T cell population. Genomic DNA was isolated from each sorted fraction and quantified by UV absorbance on a Nanodrop 2000c.

This TCR came from a man aged 18 to 30 in good health. Some clones in this sample may be carry-over from other donors' samples. Recombination connected TRBV29-1 to TRBJ2-3; 7 bases in the middle match TRBD2. Material: naive CD4+ T cells from PBMCs. The cell subset or site tag for this specimen amounts to: CD45RA+ positively selected. Here is the DNA: TGCAGCGGATGCGCGGGAGAAGGGACAGATACGCAGTATTTT. This sequence encodes CSGCAGEGTDTQYF.